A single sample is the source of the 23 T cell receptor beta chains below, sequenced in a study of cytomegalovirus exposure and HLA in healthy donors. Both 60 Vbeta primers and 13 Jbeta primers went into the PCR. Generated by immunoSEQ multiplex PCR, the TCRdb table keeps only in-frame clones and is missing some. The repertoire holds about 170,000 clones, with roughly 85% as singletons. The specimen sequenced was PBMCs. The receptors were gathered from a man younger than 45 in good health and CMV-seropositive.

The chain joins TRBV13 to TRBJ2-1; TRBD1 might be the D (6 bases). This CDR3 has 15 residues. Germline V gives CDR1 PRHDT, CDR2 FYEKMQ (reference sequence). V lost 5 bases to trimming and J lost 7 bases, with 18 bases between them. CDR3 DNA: TGTGCCAGCAGCGCCACCCAATCAGGGGAGAATGAGCAGTTCTTC. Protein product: CASSATQSGENEQFF.

Here the CDR3 DNA reads TGTGCCAGCAGCTTGGTTGGCGCGGTCCGGGTCTACGAGCAGTACGTC. Residues: CASSLVGAVRVYEQYV. V and J are TRBV5-6 and TRBJ2-7, with no clear D. The ends were cut back, 0 bases at V and 3 bases at J, with 16 bases in the middle. The CDR3 loop spans 16 amino acids. Germline CDR1 and CDR2: SGHDT and YYEEEE.

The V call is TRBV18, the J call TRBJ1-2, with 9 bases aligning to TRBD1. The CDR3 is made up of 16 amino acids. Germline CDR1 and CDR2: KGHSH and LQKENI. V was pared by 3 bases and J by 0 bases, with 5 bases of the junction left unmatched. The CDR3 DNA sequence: TGTGCCAGCTCACCGGGACAGGGAAGAGCTAACTATGGCTACACCTTC. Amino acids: CASSPGQGRANYGYTF.

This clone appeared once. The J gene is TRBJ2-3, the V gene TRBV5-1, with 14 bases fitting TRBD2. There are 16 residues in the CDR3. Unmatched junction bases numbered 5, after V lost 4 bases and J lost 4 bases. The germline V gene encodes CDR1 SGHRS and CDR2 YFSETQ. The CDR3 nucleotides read TGCGCCAGCAGCGCGGGACTAGCGGGGGCCCCAGATACGCAGTATTTT. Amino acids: CASSAGLAGAPDTQYF.

The DNA of the CDR3 is TGTGCCAGCAGATCGGACTTGACCTACGAGCAGTACTTC. Protein: CASRSDLTYEQYF. The chain employs TRBV6-5 and TRBJ2-7; perhaps TRBD2 as D (5 bases). V was trimmed by 6 bases and J by 2 bases, leaving 11 bases between them. The germline V gene encodes CDR1 MNHEY and CDR2 SVGAGI. This CDR3 region has 13 residues.

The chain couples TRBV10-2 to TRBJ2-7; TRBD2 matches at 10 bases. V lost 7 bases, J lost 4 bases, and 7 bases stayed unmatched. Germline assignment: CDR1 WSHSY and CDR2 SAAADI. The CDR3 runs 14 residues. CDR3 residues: CASTASGRGYEQYV. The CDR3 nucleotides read TGCGCCAGCACTGCTAGCGGGAGAGGGTACGAGCAGTACGTC.

CDR3 coding DNA: TGTGCCAGCAGCGTAGCTACGTCAGGGGGCGGAAGAACAGATACGCAGTATTTT. It translates to CASSVATSGGGRTDTQYF. The chain links TRBV9 to TRBJ2-3; 8 nucleotides align to TRBD1. The CDR3 contains 18 residues. Germline assignment: CDR1 SGDLS and CDR2 YYNGEE. V was pared by 0 bases and J by 3 bases, with 12 bases of the junction left unmatched.

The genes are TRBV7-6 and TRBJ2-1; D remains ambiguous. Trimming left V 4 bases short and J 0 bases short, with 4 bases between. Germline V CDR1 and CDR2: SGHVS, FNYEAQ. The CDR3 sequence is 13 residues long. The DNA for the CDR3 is TGTGCCAGCAGCTCTCGCTCCTACAATGAGCAGTTCTTC. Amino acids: CASSSRSYNEQFF. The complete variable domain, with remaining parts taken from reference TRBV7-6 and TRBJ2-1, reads GAGVSQSPRYKVTKRGQDVALRCDPISGHVSLYWYRQALGQGPEFLTYFNYEAQQDKSGLPNDRFSAERPEGSISTLTIQRTEQRDSAMYRCASSSRSYNEQFFGPGTRLTVL.

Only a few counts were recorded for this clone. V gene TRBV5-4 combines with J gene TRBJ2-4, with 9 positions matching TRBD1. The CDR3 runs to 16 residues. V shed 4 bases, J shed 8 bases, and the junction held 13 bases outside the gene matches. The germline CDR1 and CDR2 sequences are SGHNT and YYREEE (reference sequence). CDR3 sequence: CASSGGSRDRADIQYF. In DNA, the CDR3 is TGTGCCAGCAGCGGCGGGTCTCGGGACAGGGCGGACATTCAGTACTTC.

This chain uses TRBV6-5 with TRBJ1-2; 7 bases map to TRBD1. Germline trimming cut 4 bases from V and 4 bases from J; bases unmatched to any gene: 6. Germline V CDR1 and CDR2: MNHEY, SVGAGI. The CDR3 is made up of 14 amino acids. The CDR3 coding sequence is TGTGCCAGCAGTTTTTTGGGACAGACCTATGGCTACACCTTC. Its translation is CASSFLGQTYGYTF.

The CDR3 region is CASMMTSGDFEEQYV. CDR3 coding DNA: TGTGCCAGCATGATGACTAGCGGAGACTTCGAAGAGCAGTACGTC. The chain is built from TRBV6-1 and TRBJ2-7; TRBD2 agrees at 9 bases. The CDR3 is made up of 15 amino acids. Germline CDR1 MNHNS, CDR2 SASEGT. The ends lost 7 bases at V and 7 bases at J; junction bases unmatched: 14.

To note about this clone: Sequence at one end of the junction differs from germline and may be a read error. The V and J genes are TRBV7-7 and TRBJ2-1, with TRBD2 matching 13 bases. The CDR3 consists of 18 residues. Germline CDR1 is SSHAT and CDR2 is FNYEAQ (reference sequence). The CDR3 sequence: CASRDSGLAGVPPNEQFF. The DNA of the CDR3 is TGTGCTAGCAGAGACTCCGGACTAGCGGGAGTTCCGCCCAATGAGCAGTTCTTC.

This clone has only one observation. The CDR3 DNA reads as TGTGCCAGTAGTACGGGGGTCTACGAGCAGTACTTC. Its translation is CASSTGVYEQYF. This chain uses TRBV19 with TRBJ2-7; TRBD2 might be the D (6 bases). Germline V gene lookup returns CDR1 LNHDA and CDR2 SQIVND (reference sequence). CDR3 length equals 12 residues. V lost 4 bases and J lost 3, with 7 bases in between.

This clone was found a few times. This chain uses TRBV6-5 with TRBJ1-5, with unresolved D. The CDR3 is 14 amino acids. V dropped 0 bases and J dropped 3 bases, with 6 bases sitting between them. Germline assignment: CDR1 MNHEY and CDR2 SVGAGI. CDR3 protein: CASSYSGPNQPQHF. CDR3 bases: TGTGCCAGCAGTTACTCTGGCCCCAATCAGCCCCAGCATTTT.

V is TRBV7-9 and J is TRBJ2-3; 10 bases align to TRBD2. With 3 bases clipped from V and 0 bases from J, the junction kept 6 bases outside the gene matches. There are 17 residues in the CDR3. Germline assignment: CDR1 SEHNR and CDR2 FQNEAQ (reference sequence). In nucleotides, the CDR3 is TGTGCCAGCAGCTTTGGGGTAGCGGGAGGAAGCACAGATACGCAGTATTTT. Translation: CASSFGVAGGSTDTQYF.

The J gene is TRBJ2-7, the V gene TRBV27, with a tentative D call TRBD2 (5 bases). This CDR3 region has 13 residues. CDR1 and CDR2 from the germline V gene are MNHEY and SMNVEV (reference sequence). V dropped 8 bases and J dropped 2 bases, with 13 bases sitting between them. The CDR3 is CASGSLGTYEQYF. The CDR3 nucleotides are TGTGCCAGCGGGAGCTTGGGAACCTACGAGCAGTACTTC.

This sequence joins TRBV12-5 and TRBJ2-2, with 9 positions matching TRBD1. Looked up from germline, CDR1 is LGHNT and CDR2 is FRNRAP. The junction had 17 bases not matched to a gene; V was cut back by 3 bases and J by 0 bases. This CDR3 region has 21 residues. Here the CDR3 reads CASGLQHRGLRGRTNTGELFF. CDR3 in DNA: TGTGCTAGTGGTTTACAACACAGGGGGCTACGCGGACGTACGAACACCGGGGAGCTGTTTTTT.

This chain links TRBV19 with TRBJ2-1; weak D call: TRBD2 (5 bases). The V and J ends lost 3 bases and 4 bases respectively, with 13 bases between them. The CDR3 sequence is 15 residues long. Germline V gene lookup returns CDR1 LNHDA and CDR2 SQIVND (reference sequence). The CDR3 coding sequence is TGTGCCAGTAGTATGGGTGGACTTATTTACAATGAGCAGTTCTTC. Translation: CASSMGGLIYNEQFF.

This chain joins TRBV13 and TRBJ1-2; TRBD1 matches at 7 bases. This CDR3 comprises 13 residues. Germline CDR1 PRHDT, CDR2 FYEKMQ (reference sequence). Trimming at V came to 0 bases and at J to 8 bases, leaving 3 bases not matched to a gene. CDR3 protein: CASSLGTGKGYTF. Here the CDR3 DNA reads TGTGCCAGCAGCTTAGGGACAGGGAAAGGCTACACCTTC.

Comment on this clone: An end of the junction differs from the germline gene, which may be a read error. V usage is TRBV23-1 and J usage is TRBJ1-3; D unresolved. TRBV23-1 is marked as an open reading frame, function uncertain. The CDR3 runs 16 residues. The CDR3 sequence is CASSQSGTYSGDTIYF. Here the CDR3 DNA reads TGCGCCAGCAGTCAATCTGGCACGTACTCTGGAGACACCATATATTTT.

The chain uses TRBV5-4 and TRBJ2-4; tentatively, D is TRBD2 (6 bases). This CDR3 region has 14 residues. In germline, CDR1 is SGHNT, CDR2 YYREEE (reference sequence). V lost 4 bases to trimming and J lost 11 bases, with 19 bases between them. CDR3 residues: CASSDYSAREVQYF. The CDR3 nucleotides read TGTGCCAGCAGCGATTACTCCGCCAGGGAGGTTCAGTACTTC.

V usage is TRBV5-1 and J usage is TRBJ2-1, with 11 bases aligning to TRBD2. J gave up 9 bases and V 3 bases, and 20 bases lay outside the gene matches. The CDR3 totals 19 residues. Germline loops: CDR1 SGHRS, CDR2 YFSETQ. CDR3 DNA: TGCGCCAGCAGCTCCCCTGGTTGGGTACTAGCGGGAGCCCGGGGTGAGCAGTTCTTC. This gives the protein CASSSPGWVLAGARGEQFF.

The CDR3 reads CASSPQGGDTQYF. The CDR3 bases are TGTGCCAGCTCCCCTCAGGGTGGTGATACGCAGTATTTT. J is TRBJ2-3 and V is TRBV18, with D possibly being TRBD1 (5 bases). There are 13 residues in the CDR3. Germline-derived CDR1 and CDR2 are KGHSH and LQKENI. Trimming stripped 6 bases from V and 6 bases from J, with 13 bases between.